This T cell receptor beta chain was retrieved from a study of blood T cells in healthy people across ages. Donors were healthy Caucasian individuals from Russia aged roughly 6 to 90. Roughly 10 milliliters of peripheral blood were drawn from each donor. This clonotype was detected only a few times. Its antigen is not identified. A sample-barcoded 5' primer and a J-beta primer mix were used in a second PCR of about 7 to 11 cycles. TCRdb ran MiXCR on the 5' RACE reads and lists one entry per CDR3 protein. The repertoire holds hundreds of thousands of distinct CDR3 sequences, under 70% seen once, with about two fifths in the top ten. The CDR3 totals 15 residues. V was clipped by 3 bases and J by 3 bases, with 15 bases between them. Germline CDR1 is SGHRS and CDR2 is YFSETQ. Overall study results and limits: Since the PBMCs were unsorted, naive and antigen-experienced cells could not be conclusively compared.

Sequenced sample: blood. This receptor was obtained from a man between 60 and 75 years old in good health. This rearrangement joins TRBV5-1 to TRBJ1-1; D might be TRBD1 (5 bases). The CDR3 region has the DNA TGCGCCAGCAGCTCGATGAGGTCGGGGGACACTGAAGCTTTCTTT. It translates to CASSSMRSGDTEAFF.